The 8 T cell receptor beta chains given below trace back to one sample, sequenced in a study of metastatic and nonmetastatic thyroid tumors. TCRdb reanalyzed the PCR reads with MiXCR. The sample includes tens of thousands of clones, approximately 11% of them seen just once. Thyroid surgery took place with no prior treatment in any patient. Sequencing was carried out using blood. These receptors were taken from a female donor with papillary thyroid cancer or a benign thyroid nodule (not recorded which). Some clones in this sample may be carry-over from other donors' samples.

As regards this clone: This sample also contains other DNA sequences that code for the same CDR3. The chain employs TRBV10-3 and TRBJ2-3; a weak D match, TRBD2 (5 bases). Germline V gene data show CDR1 as ENHRY and CDR2 as SYGVKD. With 2 bases removed from V and 3 bases from J, the gap between germline ends came to 12 bases. The CDR3 sequence is 15 residues long. The CDR3, as DNA: TGTGCCATCAGTGAGGGTTCGGGAAGTACAGATACGCAGTATTTT. Its translation: CAISEGSGSTDTQYF.

With regard to this clone: A read error may be the cause here, since a much bigger clone is one base away. The J gene is TRBJ2-1, the V gene TRBV5-6; TRBD1 agrees at 7 bases. Germline loops: CDR1 SGHDT, CDR2 YYEEEE. V was clipped by 4 bases and J by 3 bases; unmatched bases: 7. The length of the CDR3 is 15 residues. CDR3 sequence reads: CASSHAGGSYNEQFF. DNA of the CDR3: TGTGCCAGCAGCCATGCAGGGGGTAGCTACAATGAGCAGTTCTTC.

This clone was recorded many times. J is TRBJ2-3 and V is TRBV2, with 8 bases that match TRBD2. Trimming took 7 bases from V and 9 from J; bases not matched to a gene: 9. Per the germline V gene, CDR1 is SNHLY and CDR2 is FYNNEI. This CDR3 comprises 13 residues. CDR3 sequence reads: CASTQGLGDTQYF. The CDR3 DNA reads as TGTGCCAGCACCCAGGGACTAGGGGACACGCAGTATTTT.

This clone was detected a few times. The rearrangement uses TRBV5-4 and TRBJ2-5; perhaps D is TRBD1 or TRBD2 (5 bases each). The germline V gene encodes CDR1 SGHNT and CDR2 YYREEE (reference sequence). The CDR3 has 15 amino acids. Trimming stripped 4 bases from V and 0 bases from J, with 13 bases between. The CDR3 protein is CASSRDPRDQETQYF. Written as DNA, the CDR3 is TGTGCCAGCAGCCGGGACCCACGGGACCAAGAGACCCAGTACTTC.

This clone has ten or more counts. CDR3 residues: CASSPQPGQISSYNEQFF. The CDR3 nucleotides are TGTGCCAGCTCACCACAGCCAGGACAGATCAGCTCCTACAATGAGCAGTTCTTC. This chain uses TRBV18 with TRBJ2-1, with TRBD1 as a possible D gene (6 bases). The V end lost 1 base, the J end lost 0 bases, and 16 bases lay between the germline ends. Germline CDR1 reads KGHSH; CDR2 reads LQKENI. The CDR3 is made up of 18 amino acids.

There are many counts of this clone. V gene TRBV5-4 combines with J gene TRBJ2-7; D unresolved. Germline V gene sequence: CDR1 SGHNT, CDR2 YYREEE (reference sequence). The CDR3 has 14 residues. V lost 4 bases, J lost 4 bases, and 15 bases lay in between. The CDR3 coding sequence is TGTGCCAGCAGCCCGTCCCTCGGTGGATACGAGCAGTACTTC. Translated: CASSPSLGGYEQYF.

On this clone: Given a much more abundant clone one base away, this may be a read error. The chain has TRBV7-3 and TRBJ2-6, with D tentatively TRBD1 (6 bases). Germline V gives CDR1 SGHTA, CDR2 FQGTGA. Trimming shortened V by 8 bases and J by 0 bases, and 14 bases separated the two germline ends. This CDR3 has 16 amino acids. The CDR3 reads CASGGMGISGANVLTF. The CDR3 bases are TGTGCCAGCGGGGGCATGGGAATCTCTGGGGCCAACGTCCTGACTTTC.

On this clone itself: Possible read error: a much larger clone is one base away. The rearrangement links TRBV7-3 to TRBJ2-5, with a tentative D call TRBD1 (7 bases). Trimming took off 1 base at V and 5 bases at J, with 14 bases between the two ends. Germline V gives CDR1 SGHTA, CDR2 FQGTGA. The CDR3 has 15 residues. The CDR3 spells CASSLISGGLETQYF. The CDR3 nucleotides read TGTGCCAGCAGCTTAATATCAGGGGGGCTGGAGACCCAGTACTTC.